These 27 T cell receptor beta chains came from one sample sequenced in a study of T cells after posttransplantation cyclophosphamide. Sampled 1 year posttransplant, controls received myeloablative marrow transplants, methotrexate and a calcineurin inhibitor. Produced via immunoSEQ multiplex PCR; TCRdb's table is partial and in-frame only. The data show some 21,000 clones, with roughly 85% seen just once and more than 2% held by the top ten. Specimen: PBMCs, collected about 400 days after allogeneic stem cell transplant with calcineurin inhibitor and methotrexate. These receptors came from a female patient between 25 and 45 years old who received an allogeneic stem cell transplant from an unrelated donor, was CMV-positive, and had acute and chronic GVHD. These T cells may partly come from the graft donor.

In DNA form, the CDR3 reads TGTGCCAGCAGCGGGATCCTCGACAGGTCGTACACAGATACGCAGTATTTT. The encoded protein is CASSGILDRSYTDTQYF. The chain joins TRBV9 to TRBJ2-3; the D gene is possibly TRBD1 (6 bases). Trimming removed 3 bases at V and 2 bases at J, with 19 bases between. Per germline, CDR1 SGDLS and CDR2 YYNGEE. CDR3 size: 17 residues.

V gene TRBV6-5 combines with J gene TRBJ2-7, with a weak D call TRBD2 (6 bases). The CDR3 consists of 15 residues. V was pared by 2 bases and J by 5 bases, with 16 bases between. Germline loops: CDR1 MNHEY, CDR2 SVGAGI. The CDR3 DNA follows: TGTGCCAGCAGTTACGTCGGGGGTTTCGGTAACGAGCAGTACTTC. Residues: CASSYVGGFGNEQYF.

This sequence joins TRBV7-2 and TRBJ2-7, with 9 bases identical to TRBD2. Germline V gene sequence: CDR1 SGHTA, CDR2 FQGNSA. With 6 bases clipped from V and 5 bases from J, the junction kept 8 bases outside the gene matches. The CDR3 has 14 residues. This CDR3 is CASRGPGLANEQYF. The CDR3 DNA sequence: TGTGCCAGCAGAGGTCCGGGACTAGCAAACGAGCAGTACTTC.

The chain uses TRBV27 and TRBJ1-2, with D possibly being TRBD1 (5 bases). There are 13 residues in the CDR3. The V and J ends lost 2 bases and 4 bases respectively, with 8 bases between them. Germline CDR1 MNHEY, CDR2 SMNVEV (reference sequence). CDR3 region: CASSLRGFYGYTF. The CDR3 DNA reads as TGTGCCAGCAGTTTAAGGGGATTCTATGGCTACACCTTC.

The chain recombines TRBV7-2 with TRBJ2-5; D call uncertain. The CDR3 is made up of 12 amino acids. From germline, CDR1 is SGHTA and CDR2 FQGNSA. Trimming cost V 3 bases and J 5 bases, with 7 bases left between them. In nucleotides, the CDR3 is TGTGCCAGCAGCTTCGCGTCGGAGACCCAGTACTTC. Encoded protein: CASSFASETQYF.

This chain uses TRBV18 with TRBJ1-2; no firm D call. The CDR3 is 14 amino acids. Trimming removed 2 bases from V and 5 bases from J, with 12 bases in between. Germline V CDR1 and CDR2: KGHSH, LQKENI. CDR3 nucleotide sequence: TGTGCCAGCTCACCAGGCGGTTACGGATATGGCTACACCTTC. It is translated as CASSPGGYGYGYTF.

This clone has more than one count but fewer than ten. The CDR3 loop is CASSFYGGRDAFF. CDR3 sequence (DNA): TGTGCCAGCAGTTTTTATGGGGGGAGAGACGCTTTCTTT. The chain combines TRBV28 with TRBJ1-1, with TRBD1 as a possible D gene (5 bases). This CDR3 has 13 residues. Trimming left V 3 bases short and J 11 bases short, with 16 bases between. The V gene's germline CDR1 is MDHEN and CDR2 SYDVKM.

The genes are TRBV6-6 and TRBJ2-1; 7 positions match TRBD1. The CDR3 contains 14 residues. V lost 7 bases and J lost 4; bases outside the gene matches: 7. Per the germline V gene, CDR1 is MNHNY and CDR2 is SVGAGI (reference sequence). The CDR3 reads CASKDPGQYNEQFF. In DNA, the CDR3 is TGTGCCAGCAAAGATCCGGGACAGTACAATGAGCAGTTCTTC.

This clone was detected once. The V and J genes are TRBV5-1 and TRBJ2-1, with 15 bases lining up with TRBD2. The V and J ends lost 4 bases and 12 bases, in that order; junction bases with no gene match: 11. This CDR3 has 16 amino acids. Germline loops: CDR1 SGHRS, CDR2 YFSETQ. The DNA for the CDR3 is TGCGCCAGCAGCCACGCGGGACTAGCGGGAGGAAGTGGGCAGTTCTTC. Translated, it gives CASSHAGLAGGSGQFF.

The J gene is TRBJ1-6, the V gene TRBV6-5; D ambiguous. CDR1 MNHEY and CDR2 SVGAGI come from the germline V gene. V shed 4 bases and J shed 5 bases, with 12 bases lying between them. CDR3 length: 15 residues. The CDR3 coding sequence is TGTGCCAGCAGTTCCCTCTTTGGAGATAATTCACCCCTCCACTTT. It codes for CASSSLFGDNSPLHF.

Only one count was recorded for this clone. V and J are TRBV28 and TRBJ1-3; 8 bases are a match to TRBD1. Germline values: CDR1 MDHEN, CDR2 SYDVKM. J was trimmed by 0 bases and V by 6 bases; bases with no gene match: 7. This CDR3 is 16 amino acids long. The CDR3 DNA reads TGTGCCAGCAGACAGGGGGGGGACCACTCTGGAAACACCATATATTTT. Translating gives CASRQGGDHSGNTIYF.

This chain links TRBV4-1 with TRBJ2-5; D remains unclear. Germline CDR1 reads MGHRA; CDR2 reads YSYEKL. Trimming took 0 bases from V and 4 from J, leaving 24 bases between them. CDR3 length: 19 residues. The CDR3 DNA reads as TGCGCCAGCAGCCAAGATCGAGCCACAGAGTTAAAATTGGGAGAGACCCAGTACTTC. Encoded protein: CASSQDRATELKLGETQYF.

This clone has just a few counts. The V and J genes are TRBV4-1 and TRBJ1-1, with a possible D match to TRBD1 (6 bases). Germline CDR1 and CDR2: MGHRA and YSYEKL. Trimming stripped 1 base from V and 11 bases from J, with 23 bases between. The CDR3 loop spans 16 amino acids. The DNA for the CDR3 is TGCGCCAGCAGCCAAGGCTCCACGGGGGGGCTGGAGGCCGCTTTCTTT. This encodes CASSQGSTGGLEAAFF.

The chain joins TRBV7-3 to TRBJ1-1, with 9 bases that match TRBD1. Trimming cost V 5 bases and J 7 bases; bases outside gene matches: 14. Germline assignment: CDR1 SGHTA and CDR2 FQGTGA. The CDR3 length is 16 residues. Here the CDR3 reads CASSPQPGTGTVEAFF. The CDR3 DNA follows: TGTGCCAGCAGCCCCCAACCCGGGACAGGGACCGTTGAAGCTTTCTTT.

The chain uses TRBV7-9 and TRBJ2-3, with unresolved D. The CDR3 spans 15 residues. Germline CDR1 reads SEHNR; CDR2 reads FQNEAQ (reference sequence). Trimming removed 1 base at V and 2 bases at J, with 10 bases between. CDR3 region: CASSLVRPTTDTQYF. CDR3 nucleotide sequence: TGTGCCAGCAGCTTAGTGAGGCCAACCACAGATACGCAGTATTTT. The full variable domain, in which reference TRBV7-9 and TRBJ2-3 provide the parts outside the CDR3, is DTGVSQNPRHKITKRGQNVTFRCDPISEHNRLYWYRQTLGQGPEFLTYFQNEAQLEKSRLLSDRFSAERPKGSFSTLEIQRTEQGDSAMYLCASSLVRPTTDTQYFGPGTRLTVL.

This chain joins TRBV6-1 and TRBJ1-1; perhaps TRBD1 as D (5 bases). V lost 4 bases and J 11 bases, leaving 11 bases between the germline ends. Germline CDR1 reads MNHNS; CDR2 reads SASEGT. The CDR3 is 11 amino acids. The CDR3 DNA reads TGTGCCAGCAGTGGAGGACACCGGGCTTTCTTT. Its translation is CASSGGHRAFF.

The chain uses TRBV6-5 and TRBJ1-2, with 7 bases lining up with TRBD1. J lost 3 bases, V lost 11 bases, and 9 bases had no gene match. This CDR3 is built from 13 residues. The germline V gene encodes CDR1 MNHEY and CDR2 SVGAGI. CDR3 sequence reads: CAAQRGRDYGYTF. The CDR3 region has the DNA TGTGCCGCTCAGAGGGGGCGCGACTATGGCTACACCTTC.

The rearrangement joins TRBV29-1 to TRBJ2-7, with 10 nucleotides matching TRBD2. J lost 6 bases, V lost 4 bases, and 18 bases had no gene match. There are 17 residues in the CDR3. Germline V gene sequence: CDR1 SQVTM, CDR2 ANQGSEA. CDR3 region: CSVAYTSGEGRTPEQYF. The CDR3 DNA sequence: TGCAGCGTTGCTTACACTAGCGGGGAGGGTAGGACTCCCGAGCAGTACTTC.

The count of this clone is one. The CDR3 coding sequence is TGTGCCAGCAACCTTATCCAGACAGGACCTAGCACAGATACGCAGTATTTT. This sequence encodes CASNLIQTGPSTDTQYF. The chain couples TRBV2 to TRBJ2-3, with D perhaps TRBD1 (6 bases). The ends were cut back, 7 bases at V and 0 bases at J, with 20 bases in the middle. Germline lookup yields CDR1 SNHLY and CDR2 FYNNEI. This CDR3 comprises 17 residues.

The rearrangement joins TRBV10-1 to TRBJ2-6, with TRBD2 matching over 14 bases. Germline CDR1 reads WNHNN; CDR2 reads SYGVQD (reference sequence). Trimming removed 8 bases from V and 4 bases from J; junction bases left unmatched: 13. The CDR3 consists of 19 residues. For the CDR3, the DNA is TGCGCCAGCTCGTTAGGGAAGGGACTAGCGGGAGAAGGGGCCAACGTCCTGACTTTC. Its translation is CASSLGKGLAGEGANVLTF.

V and J are TRBV30 and TRBJ2-1; D unresolved. The length of the CDR3 is 16 residues. The germline gives CDR1 GTSNPN, CDR2 SVGIG (reference sequence). V lost 5 bases and J 4 bases, leaving 21 bases between the germline ends. The CDR3 bases are TGTGCCTGGGACTCCTTAGACTTGACCGCATACAATGAGCAGTTCTTC. This codes for CAWDSLDLTAYNEQFF. The full variable domain, with the rest looked up from reference TRBV30 and TRBJ2-1, is SQTIHQWPATLVQPVGSPLSLECTVEGTSNPNLYWYRQAAGRGLQLLFYSVGIGQISSEVPQNLSASRPQDRQFILSSKKLLLSDSGFYLCAWDSLDLTAYNEQFFGPGTRLTVL.

CDR3 DNA: TGCGCCAGCAAGATAAATACCCCTCGGGGGCGGGAGGATTCCTACAATGAGCAGTTCTTC. Protein: CASKINTPRGREDSYNEQFF. The genes are TRBV23-1 and TRBJ2-1; TRBD2 agrees at 8 bases. TRBV23-1 is annotated as an ORF whose role is uncertain. The CDR3 loop spans 20 amino acids. Trimming took 7 bases from V and 1 from J; bases not matched to a gene: 21.

The rearrangement links TRBV27 to TRBJ1-4; the D is unclear. The V and J ends lost 3 bases and 0 bases respectively, with 8 bases between them. From germline, CDR1 is MNHEY and CDR2 SMNVEV (reference sequence). The CDR3 is 15 residues long. DNA of the CDR3: TGTGCCAGCAGTTTGCAACTTTCAACTAATGAAAAACTGTTTTTT. Its translation: CASSLQLSTNEKLFF.

This chain joins TRBV4-3 and TRBJ2-3; a weak D match, TRBD1 (7 bases). There are 17 residues in the CDR3. CDR1 and CDR2 (germline): LGHNA, YSLEER. Trimming removed 1 base at V and 6 bases at J, with 20 bases between. The chain's CDR3 is CASSQVPRGRGDDTQYF. The CDR3 DNA is TGCGCCAGCAGCCAAGTTCCGCGGGGCAGGGGGGATGATACGCAGTATTTT.

The rearrangement joins TRBV5-1 to TRBJ1-5, with D unclear. The germline V gene encodes CDR1 SGHRS and CDR2 YFSETQ. The CDR3 totals 13 residues. V was clipped by 4 bases and J by 7 bases, with 12 bases between them. CDR3: CASSPVRGQPQHF. In DNA, the CDR3 is TGCGCCAGCAGCCCCGTACGGGGACAGCCCCAGCATTTT.

The chain links TRBV7-2 to TRBJ2-5, with 10 bases matching TRBD2. The junction had 3 bases not matched to a gene; V was cut back by 5 bases and J by 0 bases. CDR3 length: 15 amino acids. The germline CDR1 and CDR2 sequences are SGHTA and FQGNSA. The CDR3, as DNA: TGTGCCAGCAGCCGGACTAGCGGCTACCAAGAGACCCAGTACTTC. Translation gives CASSRTSGYQETQYF.

This rearrangement joins TRBV13 to TRBJ2-1; 9 bases map to TRBD2. Losses at the gene ends were 5 bases for V and 7 bases for J; bases not matched to a gene: 9. Germline CDR1 reads PRHDT; CDR2 reads FYEKMQ (reference sequence). The CDR3 runs 15 residues. The DNA for the CDR3 is TGTGCCAGCAGCCAACGGCGGGGGGGCGTAAATGAGCAGTTCTTC. Translation: CASSQRRGGVNEQFF.